This entry describes one TCR beta chain. The data stem from a study of blood T cell repertoires in COVID-19. Turning to the study itself: Sites in the United States, Italy and Spain provided acute and convalescent COVID-19 samples. Nucleic acid was either cDNA or gDNA, and it came from T cells, B-cell-depleted T cells, or PBMCs.

Original handling: Estimated nucleated cell counts came from reference gene primer amplification. Profiled with immunoSEQ multiplex PCR; TCRdb holds only in-frame clones, not every one. V and J calls and clone size follow that table, whereas D and trimming were derived from the DNA. The table records about 13,000 clones, approximately 76% of them present only once. This TCR was sampled from a woman of 80 years or more with acute or convalescent COVID-19. Sequenced material: peripheral blood.

For the CDR3, the DNA is TGTGCCAGCAGCCAAGATCGACGGGTTCCGGGATTTGCGGGATCCAGCGCTGAAGCTTTCTTT. Translation: CASSQDRRVPGFAGSSAEAFF. V and J are TRBV4-2 and TRBJ1-1; D gene ambiguous. The V gene lost 0 bases and the J gene lost 6 bases, with 32 bases spanning the gap. The CDR3 runs 21 residues. In germline, CDR1 is LGHNA, CDR2 YNFKEQ.